This T cell receptor (beta chain) appears in the sequencing data of a study of response to subunit inactivated influenza vaccine. Study-wide results and caveats: Authors suggested seasonal influenza vaccinations each recruit few new T cells.

With 10 bases clipped from V and 3 bases from J, the junction kept 6 bases outside the gene matches. Germline assignment: CDR1 SGHNT and CDR2 YYREEE (reference sequence). The CDR3 is 13 residues long. This clonotype was seen a few times. The antigen is not known. One entry per CDR3 protein, called by TCRdb with MiXCR from the RT-PCR reads. The sample consists of over 400,000 distinct CDR3 sequences, about an eighth of them appearing once. The specimen comprised PBMCs from blood, sampled roughly 46 days after vaccination. The chain joins TRBV5-4 to TRBJ2-5; 10 nucleotides align to TRBD1. This clonotype was sampled from a man over 45 who received an inactivated influenza vaccine. The CDR3 DNA reads TGTGCCTCGCGGGACAGGGGTAAAGAGACCCAGTACTTC. Protein sequence: CASRDRGKETQYF. Full variable domain (remainder filled in from reference TRBV5-4 and TRBJ2-5): ETGVTQSPTHLIKTRGQQVTLRCSSQSGHNTVSWYQQALGQGPQFIFQYYREEENGRGNFPPRFSGLQFPNYSSELNVNALELDDSALYLCASRDRGKETQYFGPGTRLLVL.